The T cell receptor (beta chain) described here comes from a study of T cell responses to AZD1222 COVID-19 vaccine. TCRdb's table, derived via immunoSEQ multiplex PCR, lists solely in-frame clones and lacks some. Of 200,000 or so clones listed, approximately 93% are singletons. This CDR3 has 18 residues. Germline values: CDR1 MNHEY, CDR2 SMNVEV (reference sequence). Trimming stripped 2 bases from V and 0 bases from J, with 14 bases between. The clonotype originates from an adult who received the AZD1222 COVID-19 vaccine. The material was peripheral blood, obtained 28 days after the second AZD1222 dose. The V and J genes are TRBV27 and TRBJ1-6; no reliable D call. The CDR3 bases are TGTGCCAGCAGTTTAGGCAAGTCCATTAGCTCCTATAATTCACCCCTCCACTTT. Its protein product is CASSLGKSISSYNSPLHF.